The T cell receptor beta chain described here comes from a study of cytomegalovirus exposure and HLA in healthy donors. About this clone itself: What it binds is unknown.

Generated by immunoSEQ multiplex PCR, the TCRdb table keeps only in-frame clones and is missing some. The data show approximately 270,000 clones, with approximately 84% seen just once and around 12% held by the top ten. Overall study findings and caveats: A list of 150 or so TCR beta chains associated with cytomegalovirus was given. The dataset shows that most TCR sequences were rare, while some public TCRs occurred in many donors. With high specificity and sensitivity, the classifier reportedly diagnosed cytomegalovirus status.

V was trimmed by 1 base and J by 6 bases, leaving 9 bases between them. This CDR3 is built from 13 residues. Per the germline V gene, CDR1 is SNHLY and CDR2 is FYNNEI. The clonotype comes from a man aged 18 to 29 in good health and CMV-seropositive. This chain uses TRBV2 with TRBJ1-1; D is undetermined. The specimen sequenced was PBMCs. CDR3 amino acids: CASSEDGPSEAFF. In DNA form, the CDR3 reads TGTGCCAGCAGTGAAGACGGGCCCTCTGAAGCTTTCTTT.